The clone carrying this T cell receptor beta chain was recorded once. Its antigen is still unknown. TCRdb reprocessed the 5' RACE reads with MiXCR, giving one entry per CDR3 protein. This table holds about 340,000 distinct CDR3 sequences, 20% to 25% found once. This specimen belongs to a study of T-cell memory formation after mild COVID-19. Trimming took 3 bases from V and 2 from J, leaving 15 bases between them. The CDR3 spans 16 residues. Germline V CDR1 and CDR2: KGHSH, LQKENI. Study-level findings and limits: Cross-reactive memory seemingly joined, as some responding clones were found in pre-infection memory.

The receptor's source is a man between 18 and 35 years old who had mild COVID-19 (a few samples of this study predate the infection). Cell type and time point are not known. This rearrangement joins TRBV18 to TRBJ2-3; D gene unclear. Material: PBMCs or a T cell subset sorted from them (not recorded which). The CDR3 DNA follows: TGTGCCAGCTCACCTGGCAGGCCCGGTCACACAGATACGCAGTATTTT. Translating gives CASSPGRPGHTDTQYF.